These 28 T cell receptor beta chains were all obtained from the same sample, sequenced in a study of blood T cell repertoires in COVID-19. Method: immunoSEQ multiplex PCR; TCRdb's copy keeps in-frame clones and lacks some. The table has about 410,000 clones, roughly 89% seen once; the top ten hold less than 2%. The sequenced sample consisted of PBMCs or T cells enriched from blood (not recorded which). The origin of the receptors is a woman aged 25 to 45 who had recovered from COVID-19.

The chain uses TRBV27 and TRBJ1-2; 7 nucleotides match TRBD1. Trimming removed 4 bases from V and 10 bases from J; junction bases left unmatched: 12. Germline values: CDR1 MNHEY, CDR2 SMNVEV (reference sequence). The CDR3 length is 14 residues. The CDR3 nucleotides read TGTGCCAGCAGTTCCCCGGGACAGCATAGCGACTACACCTTC. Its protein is CASSSPGQHSDYTF.

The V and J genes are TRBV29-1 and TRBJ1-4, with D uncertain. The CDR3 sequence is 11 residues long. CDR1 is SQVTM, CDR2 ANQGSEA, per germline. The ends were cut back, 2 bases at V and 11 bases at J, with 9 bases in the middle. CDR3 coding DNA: TGCAGCGTTGAACGGGAAGGCAAACTGTTTTTT. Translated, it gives CSVEREGKLFF. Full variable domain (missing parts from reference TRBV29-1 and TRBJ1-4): SAVISQKPSRDICQRGTSLTIQCQVDSQVTMMFWYRQQPGQSLTLIATANQGSEATYESGFVIDKFPISRPNLTFSTLTVSNMSPEDSSIYLCSVEREGKLFFGSGTQLSVL.

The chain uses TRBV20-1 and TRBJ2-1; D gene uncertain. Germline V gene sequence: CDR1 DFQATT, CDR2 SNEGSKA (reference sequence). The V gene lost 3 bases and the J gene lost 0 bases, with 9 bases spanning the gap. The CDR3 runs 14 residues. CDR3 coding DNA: TGCAGTGCTAGTATAGTTAGCTCCTACAATGAGCAGTTCTTC. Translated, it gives CSASIVSSYNEQFF.

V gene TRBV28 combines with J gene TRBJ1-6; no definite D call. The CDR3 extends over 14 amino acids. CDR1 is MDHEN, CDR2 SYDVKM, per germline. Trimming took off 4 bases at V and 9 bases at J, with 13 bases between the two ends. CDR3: CASSSDSAISPLHF. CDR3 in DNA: TGTGCCAGCAGTTCGGACTCAGCCATTTCACCCCTCCACTTT. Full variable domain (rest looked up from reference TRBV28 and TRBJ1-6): DVKVTQSSRYLVKRTGEKVFLECVQDMDHENMFWYRQDPGLGLRLIYFSYDVKMKEKGDIPEGYSVSREKKERFSLILESASTNQTSMYLCASSSDSAISPLHFGNGTRLTVT.

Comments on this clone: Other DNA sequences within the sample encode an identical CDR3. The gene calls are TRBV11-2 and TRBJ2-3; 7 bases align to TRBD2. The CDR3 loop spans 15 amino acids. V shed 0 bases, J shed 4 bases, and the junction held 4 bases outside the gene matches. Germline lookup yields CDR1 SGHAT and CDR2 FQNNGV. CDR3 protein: CASSLEGAGADTQYF. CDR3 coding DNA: TGTGCCAGCAGCTTAGAAGGGGCGGGGGCAGATACGCAGTATTTT.

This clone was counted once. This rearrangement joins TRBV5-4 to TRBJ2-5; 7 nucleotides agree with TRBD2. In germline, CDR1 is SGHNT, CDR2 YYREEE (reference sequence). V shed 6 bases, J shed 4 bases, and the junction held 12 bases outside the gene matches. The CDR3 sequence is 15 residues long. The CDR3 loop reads CASTLVVGEGETQYF. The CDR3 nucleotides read TGTGCCAGCACCCTCGTAGTAGGGGAGGGAGAGACCCAGTACTTC. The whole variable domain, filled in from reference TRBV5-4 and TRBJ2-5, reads ETGVTQSPTHLIKTRGQQVTLRCSSQSGHNTVSWYQQALGQGPQFIFQYYREEENGRGNFPPRFSGLQFPNYSSELNVNALELDDSALYLCASTLVVGEGETQYFGPGTRLLVL.

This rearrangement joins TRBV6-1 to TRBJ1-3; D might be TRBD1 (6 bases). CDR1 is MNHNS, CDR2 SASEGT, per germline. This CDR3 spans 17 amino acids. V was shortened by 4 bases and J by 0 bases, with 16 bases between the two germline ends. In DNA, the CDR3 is TGTGCCAGCAGTGCTACAGGGCCAGCAACCTCTGGAAACACCATATATTTT. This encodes CASSATGPATSGNTIYF.

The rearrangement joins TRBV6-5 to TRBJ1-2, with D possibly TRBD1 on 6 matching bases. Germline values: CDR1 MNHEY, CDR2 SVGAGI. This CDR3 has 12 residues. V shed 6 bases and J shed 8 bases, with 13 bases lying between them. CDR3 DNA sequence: TGTGCCAGCAGCACTACAGGGCAGGGCTACACCTTC. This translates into CASSTTGQGYTF.

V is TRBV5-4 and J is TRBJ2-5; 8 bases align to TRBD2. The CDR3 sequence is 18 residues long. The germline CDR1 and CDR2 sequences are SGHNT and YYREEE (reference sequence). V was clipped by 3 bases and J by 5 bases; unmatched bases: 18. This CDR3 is CASSSRASPRGGGETQYF. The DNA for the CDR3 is TGTGCCAGCAGCTCTAGAGCGAGTCCCCGGGGGGGCGGGGAGACCCAGTACTTC. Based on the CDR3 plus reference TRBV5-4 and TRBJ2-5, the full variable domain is ETGVTQSPTHLIKTRGQQVTLRCSSQSGHNTVSWYQQALGQGPQFIFQYYREEENGRGNFPPRFSGLQFPNYSSELNVNALELDDSALYLCASSSRASPRGGGETQYFGPGTRLLVL.

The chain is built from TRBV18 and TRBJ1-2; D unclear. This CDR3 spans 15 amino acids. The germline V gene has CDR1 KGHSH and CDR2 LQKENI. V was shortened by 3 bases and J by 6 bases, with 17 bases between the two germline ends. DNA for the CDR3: TGTGCCAGCTCACCGACGGTAGACACAGCACATGGCTACACCTTC. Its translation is CASSPTVDTAHGYTF.

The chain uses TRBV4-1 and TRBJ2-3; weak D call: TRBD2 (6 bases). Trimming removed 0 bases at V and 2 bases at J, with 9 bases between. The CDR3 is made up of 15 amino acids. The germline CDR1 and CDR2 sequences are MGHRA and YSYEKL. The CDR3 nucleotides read TGCGCCAGCAGCCAAGAAGGACTAAACACAGATACGCAGTATTTT. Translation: CASSQEGLNTDTQYF.

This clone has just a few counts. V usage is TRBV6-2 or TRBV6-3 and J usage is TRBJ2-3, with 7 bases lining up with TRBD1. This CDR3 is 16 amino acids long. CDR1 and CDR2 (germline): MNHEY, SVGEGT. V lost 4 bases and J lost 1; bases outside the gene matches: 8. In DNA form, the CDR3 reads TGTGCCAGCAGTTGGGGGACAGCCATCGGCACAGATACGCAGTATTTT. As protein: CASSWGTAIGTDTQYF.

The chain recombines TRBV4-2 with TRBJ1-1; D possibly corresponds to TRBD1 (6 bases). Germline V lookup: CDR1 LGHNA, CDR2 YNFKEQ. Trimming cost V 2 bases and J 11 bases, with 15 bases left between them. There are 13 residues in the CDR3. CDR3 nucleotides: TGTGCCAGCAGCCAATCGGACAGCCGGAGGGCTTTCTTT. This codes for CASSQSDSRRAFF.

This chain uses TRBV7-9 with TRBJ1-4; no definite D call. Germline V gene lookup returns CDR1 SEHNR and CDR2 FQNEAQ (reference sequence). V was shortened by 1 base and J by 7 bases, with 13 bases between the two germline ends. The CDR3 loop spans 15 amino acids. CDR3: CASSLGTAGGEKLFF. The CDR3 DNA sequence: TGTGCCAGCAGCTTAGGTACAGCCGGTGGTGAAAAACTGTTTTTT.

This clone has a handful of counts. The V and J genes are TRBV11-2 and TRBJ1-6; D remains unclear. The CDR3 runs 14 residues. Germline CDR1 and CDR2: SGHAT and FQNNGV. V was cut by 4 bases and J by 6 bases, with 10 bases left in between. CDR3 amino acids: CASSYAGGNSPLHF. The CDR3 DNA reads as TGTGCCAGCAGCTATGCGGGAGGTAATTCACCCCTCCACTTT.

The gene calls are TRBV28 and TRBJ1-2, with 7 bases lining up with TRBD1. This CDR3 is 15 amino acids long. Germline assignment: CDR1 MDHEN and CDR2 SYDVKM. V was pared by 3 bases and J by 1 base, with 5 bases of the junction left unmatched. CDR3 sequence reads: CASSFRGNINYGYTF. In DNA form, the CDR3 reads TGTGCCAGCAGTTTCAGGGGGAACATTAACTATGGCTACACCTTC.

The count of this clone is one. In nucleotides, the CDR3 is TGTGCCAGCTCGGGACTAGCGTGGAACAATGAGCAGTTCTTC. This codes for CASSGLAWNNEQFF. The chain has TRBV25-1 and TRBJ2-1; TRBD2 matches at 10 bases. Germline V gene data show CDR1 as MGHDK and CDR2 as SYGVNS. This CDR3 spans 14 amino acids. Trimming removed 8 bases from V and 5 bases from J; junction bases left unmatched: 6.

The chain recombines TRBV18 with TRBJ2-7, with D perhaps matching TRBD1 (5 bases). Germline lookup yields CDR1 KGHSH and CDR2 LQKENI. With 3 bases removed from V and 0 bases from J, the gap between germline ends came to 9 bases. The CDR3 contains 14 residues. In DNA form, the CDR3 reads TGTGCCAGCTCACCTGGACAAGCCTCCTACGAGCAGTACTTC. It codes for CASSPGQASYEQYF.

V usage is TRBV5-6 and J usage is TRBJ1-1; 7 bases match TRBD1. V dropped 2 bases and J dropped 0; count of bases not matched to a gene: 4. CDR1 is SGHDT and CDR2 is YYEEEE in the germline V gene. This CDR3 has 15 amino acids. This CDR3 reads CASSLLDRLNTEAFF. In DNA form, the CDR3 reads TGTGCCAGCAGCTTACTGGACAGGCTGAACACTGAAGCTTTCTTT.

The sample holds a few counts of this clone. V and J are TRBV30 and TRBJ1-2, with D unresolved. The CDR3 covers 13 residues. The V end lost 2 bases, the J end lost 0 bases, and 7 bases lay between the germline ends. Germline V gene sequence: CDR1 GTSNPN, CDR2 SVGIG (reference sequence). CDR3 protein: CAWSPETNYGYTF. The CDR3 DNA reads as TGTGCCTGGAGTCCCGAGACTAACTATGGCTACACCTTC.

The CDR3 DNA reads as TGTGCCAGCAGTATTTTAGCGGGAGGGGGAGAGCAGTTCTTC. Its translation is CASSILAGGGEQFF. The rearrangement uses TRBV28 and TRBJ2-1; 11 nucleotides line up with TRBD2. The V and J ends lost 5 bases and 10 bases, in that order; junction bases with no gene match: 7. The CDR3 contains 14 residues. Germline V gene data show CDR1 as MDHEN and CDR2 as SYDVKM.

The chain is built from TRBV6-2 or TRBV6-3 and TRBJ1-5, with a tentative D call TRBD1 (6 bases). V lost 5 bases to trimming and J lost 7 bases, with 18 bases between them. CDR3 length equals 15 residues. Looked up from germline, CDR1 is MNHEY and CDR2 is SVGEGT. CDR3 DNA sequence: TGTGCCAGCAGTAACCTACAGGGTGTGGGGCAGCCCCAGCATTTT. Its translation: CASSNLQGVGQPQHF.

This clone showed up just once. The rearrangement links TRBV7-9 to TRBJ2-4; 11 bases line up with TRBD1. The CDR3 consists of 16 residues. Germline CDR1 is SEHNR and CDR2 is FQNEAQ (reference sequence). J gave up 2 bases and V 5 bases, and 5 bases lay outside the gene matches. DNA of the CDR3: TGTGCCAGCAGCCGGACAGGGGGCGCGACCAAAAACATTCAGTACTTC. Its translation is CASSRTGGATKNIQYF.

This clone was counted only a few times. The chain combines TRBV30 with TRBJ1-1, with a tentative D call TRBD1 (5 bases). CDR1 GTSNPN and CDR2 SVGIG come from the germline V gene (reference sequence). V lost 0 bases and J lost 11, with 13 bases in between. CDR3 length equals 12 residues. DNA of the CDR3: TGTGCCTGGAGTGTAGGGCAGGGCTCGGCTTTCTTT. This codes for CAWSVGQGSAFF.

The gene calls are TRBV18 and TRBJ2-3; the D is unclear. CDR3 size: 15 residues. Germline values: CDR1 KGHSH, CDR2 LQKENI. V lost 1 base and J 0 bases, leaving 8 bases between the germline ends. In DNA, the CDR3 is TGTGCCAGCTCACCACGGGCTTCTAGCACAGATACGCAGTATTTT. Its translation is CASSPRASSTDTQYF.

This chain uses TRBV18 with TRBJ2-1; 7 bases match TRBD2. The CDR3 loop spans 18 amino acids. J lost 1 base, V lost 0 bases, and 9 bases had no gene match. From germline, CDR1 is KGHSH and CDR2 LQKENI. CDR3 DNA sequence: TGTGCCAGCTCACCACCAATCGGGGGGTCCCTTTCCTACAATGAGCAGTTCTTC. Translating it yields CASSPPIGGSLSYNEQFF.

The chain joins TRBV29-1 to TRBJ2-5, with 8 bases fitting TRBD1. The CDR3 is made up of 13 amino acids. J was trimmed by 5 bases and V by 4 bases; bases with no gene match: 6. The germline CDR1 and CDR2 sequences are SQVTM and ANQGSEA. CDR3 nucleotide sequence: TGCAGCGTTGTTGCCGCAGGGGGCGAGACCCAGTACTTC. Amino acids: CSVVAAGGETQYF.

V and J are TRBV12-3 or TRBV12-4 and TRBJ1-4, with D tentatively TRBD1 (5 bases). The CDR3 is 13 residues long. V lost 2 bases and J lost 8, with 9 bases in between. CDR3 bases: TGTGCCAGCAGTTTAAAGGGGCGGGAAAAACTGTTTTTT. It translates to CASSLKGREKLFF.